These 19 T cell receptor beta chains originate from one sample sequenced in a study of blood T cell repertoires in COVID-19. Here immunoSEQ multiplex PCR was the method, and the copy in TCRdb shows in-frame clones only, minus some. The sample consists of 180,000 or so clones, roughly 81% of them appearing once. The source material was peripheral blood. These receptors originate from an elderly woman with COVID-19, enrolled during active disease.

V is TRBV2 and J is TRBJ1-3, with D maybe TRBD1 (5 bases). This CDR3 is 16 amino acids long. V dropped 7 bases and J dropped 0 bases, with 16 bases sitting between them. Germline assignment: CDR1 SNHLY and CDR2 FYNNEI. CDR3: CASTPRQTRSGNTIYF. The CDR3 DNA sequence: TGTGCCAGCACTCCTAGACAGACCCGCTCTGGAAACACCATATATTTT.

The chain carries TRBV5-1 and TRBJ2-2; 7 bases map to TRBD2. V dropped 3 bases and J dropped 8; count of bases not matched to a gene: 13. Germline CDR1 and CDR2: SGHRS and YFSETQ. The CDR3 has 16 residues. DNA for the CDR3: TGCGCCAGCAGCTCCCTACTAGCGACGGATGGGGGGGAGCTGTTTTTT. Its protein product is CASSSLLATDGGELFF. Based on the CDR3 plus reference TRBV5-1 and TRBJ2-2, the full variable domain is KAGVTQTPRYLIKTRGQQVTLSCSPISGHRSVSWYQQTPGQGLQFLFEYFSETQRNKGNFPGRFSGRQFSNSRSEMNVSTLELGDSALYLCASSSLLATDGGELFFGEGSRLTVL.

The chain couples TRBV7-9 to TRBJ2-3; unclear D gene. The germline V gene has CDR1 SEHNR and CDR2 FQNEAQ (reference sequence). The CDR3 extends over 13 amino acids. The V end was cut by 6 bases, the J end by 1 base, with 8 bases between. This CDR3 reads CASSLGGTDTQYF. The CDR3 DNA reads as TGTGCCAGCAGTTTGGGCGGCACAGATACGCAGTATTTT.

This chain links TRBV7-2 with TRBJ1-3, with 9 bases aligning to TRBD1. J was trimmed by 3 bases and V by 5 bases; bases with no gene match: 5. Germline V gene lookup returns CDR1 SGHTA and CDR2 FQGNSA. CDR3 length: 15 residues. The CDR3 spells CASSKDRGFGNTIYF. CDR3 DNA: TGTGCCAGCAGCAAAGACAGGGGGTTTGGAAACACCATATATTTT.

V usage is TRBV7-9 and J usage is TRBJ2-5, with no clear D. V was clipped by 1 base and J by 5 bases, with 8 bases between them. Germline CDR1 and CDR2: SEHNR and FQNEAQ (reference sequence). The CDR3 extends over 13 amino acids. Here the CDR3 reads CASSLGPPETQYF. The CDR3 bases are TGTGCCAGCAGCTTAGGGCCCCCGGAGACCCAGTACTTC.

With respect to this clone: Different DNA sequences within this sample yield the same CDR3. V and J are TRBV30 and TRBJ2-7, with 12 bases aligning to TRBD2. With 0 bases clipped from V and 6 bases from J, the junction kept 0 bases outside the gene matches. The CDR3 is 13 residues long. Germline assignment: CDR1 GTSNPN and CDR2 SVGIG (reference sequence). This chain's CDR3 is CAWSVLAGGEQYF. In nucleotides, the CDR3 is TGTGCCTGGAGTGTACTAGCGGGGGGCGAGCAGTACTTC. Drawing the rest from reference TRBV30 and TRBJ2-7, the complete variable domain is SQTIHQWPATLVQPVGSPLSLECTVEGTSNPNLYWYRQAAGRGLQLLFYSVGIGQISSEVPQNLSASRPQDRQFILSSKKLLLSDSGFYLCAWSVLAGGEQYFGPGTRLTVT.

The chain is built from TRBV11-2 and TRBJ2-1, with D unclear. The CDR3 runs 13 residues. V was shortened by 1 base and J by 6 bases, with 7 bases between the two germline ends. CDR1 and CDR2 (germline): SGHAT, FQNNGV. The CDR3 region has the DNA TGTGCCAGCAGCTTAGCGCGAGTCAATGAGCAGTTCTTC. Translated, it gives CASSLARVNEQFF.

The CDR3 loop reads CASSTSGFWGDTQYF. In DNA, the CDR3 is TGTGCCAGCAGTACCAGCGGTTTCTGGGGAGATACGCAGTATTTT. The chain recombines TRBV6-2 or TRBV6-3 with TRBJ2-3, with D perhaps matching TRBD2 (5 bases). V gave up 5 bases and J gave up 5 bases, with 17 bases separating them. The CDR3 runs 15 residues. Germline CDR1 reads MNHEY; CDR2 reads SVGEGT.

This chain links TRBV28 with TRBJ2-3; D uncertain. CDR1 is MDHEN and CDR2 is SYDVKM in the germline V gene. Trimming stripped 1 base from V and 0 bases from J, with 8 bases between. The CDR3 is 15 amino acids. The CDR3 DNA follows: TGTGCCAGCAGTTTATTGGGCAGAAGCACAGATACGCAGTATTTT. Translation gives CASSLLGRSTDTQYF.

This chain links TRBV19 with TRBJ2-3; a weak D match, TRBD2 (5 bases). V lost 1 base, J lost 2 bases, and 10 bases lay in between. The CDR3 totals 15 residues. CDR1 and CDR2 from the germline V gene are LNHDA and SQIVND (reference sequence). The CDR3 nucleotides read TGTGCCAGTAGTATAGGCGCAGCGGTCACAGATACGCAGTATTTT. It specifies CASSIGAAVTDTQYF.

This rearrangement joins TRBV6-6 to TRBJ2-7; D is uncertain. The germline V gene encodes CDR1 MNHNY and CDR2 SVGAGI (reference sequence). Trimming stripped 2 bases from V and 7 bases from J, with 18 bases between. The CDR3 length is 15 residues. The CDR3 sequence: CASSYALRMDTEQYF. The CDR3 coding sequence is TGTGCCAGCAGTTACGCCCTCAGGATGGATACGGAGCAGTACTTC.

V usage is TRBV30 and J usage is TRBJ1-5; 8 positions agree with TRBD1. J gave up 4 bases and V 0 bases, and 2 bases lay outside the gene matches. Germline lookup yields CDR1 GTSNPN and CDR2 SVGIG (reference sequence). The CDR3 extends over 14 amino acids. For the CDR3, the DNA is TGTGCCTGGAGTGTAGGACAGGGAAATCAGCCCCAGCATTTT. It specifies CAWSVGQGNQPQHF.

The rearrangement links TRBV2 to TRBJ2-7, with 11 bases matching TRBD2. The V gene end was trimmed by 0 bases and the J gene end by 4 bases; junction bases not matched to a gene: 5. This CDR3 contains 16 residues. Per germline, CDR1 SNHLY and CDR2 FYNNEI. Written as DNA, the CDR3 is TGTGCCAGCAGTGAAGCGCTTCTAGCGGGAGGTTACGAGCAGTACTTC. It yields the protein CASSEALLAGGYEQYF.

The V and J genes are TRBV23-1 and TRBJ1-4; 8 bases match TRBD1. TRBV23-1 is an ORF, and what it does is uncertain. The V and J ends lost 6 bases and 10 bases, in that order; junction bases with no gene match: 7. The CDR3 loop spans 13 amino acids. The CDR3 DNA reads TGCGCCAGCAGAGGCCAGGGGGCTAGAAAACTGTTTTTT. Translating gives CASRGQGARKLFF.

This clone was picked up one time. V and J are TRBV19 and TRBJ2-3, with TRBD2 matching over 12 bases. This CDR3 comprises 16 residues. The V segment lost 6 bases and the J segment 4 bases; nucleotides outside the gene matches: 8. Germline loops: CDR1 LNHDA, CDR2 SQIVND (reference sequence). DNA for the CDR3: TGTGCCAGTAGGACTAGCGGGAGTGGCGGCGCAGATACGCAGTATTTT. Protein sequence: CASRTSGSGGADTQYF.

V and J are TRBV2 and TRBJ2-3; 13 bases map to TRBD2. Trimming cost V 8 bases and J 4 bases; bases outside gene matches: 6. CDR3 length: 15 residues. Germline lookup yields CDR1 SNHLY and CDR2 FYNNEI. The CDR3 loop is CASSGGLAGPDTQYF. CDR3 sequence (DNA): TGTGCCAGCTCAGGGGGACTAGCGGGGCCAGATACGCAGTATTTT.

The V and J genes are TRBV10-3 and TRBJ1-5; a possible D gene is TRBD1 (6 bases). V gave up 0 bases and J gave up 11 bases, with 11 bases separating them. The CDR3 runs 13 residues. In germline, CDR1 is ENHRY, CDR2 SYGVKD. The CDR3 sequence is CAISESTRGTQHF. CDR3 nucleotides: TGTGCCATCAGTGAGTCGACAAGGGGGACCCAGCATTTT.

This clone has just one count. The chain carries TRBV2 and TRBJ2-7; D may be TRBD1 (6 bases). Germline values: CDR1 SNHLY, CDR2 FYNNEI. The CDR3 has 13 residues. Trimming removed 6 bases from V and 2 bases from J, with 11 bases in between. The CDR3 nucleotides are TGTGCCAGCAGGTTGACAGGAACCTACGAGCAGTACTTC. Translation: CASRLTGTYEQYF.

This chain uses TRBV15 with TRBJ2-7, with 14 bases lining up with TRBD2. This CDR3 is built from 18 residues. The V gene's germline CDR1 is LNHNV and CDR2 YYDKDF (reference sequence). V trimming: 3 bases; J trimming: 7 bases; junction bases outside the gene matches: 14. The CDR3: CATSSTGTSGSPAGEQYF. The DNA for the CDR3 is TGTGCCACCAGCAGCACCGGGACTAGCGGGAGTCCAGCGGGGGAGCAGTACTTC.